The clone carrying this T cell receptor beta chain was found once. Its antigen remains unknown. The data are from a study of shared clonotypes between healthy human individuals. TCRdb's table, derived via immunoSEQ multiplex PCR, lists solely in-frame clones and lacks some. The repertoire consists of around 700,000 clones, with about three quarters occurring once and the leading ten covering 1.8%. Germline values: CDR1 MNHEY, CDR2 SVGAGI. Unmatched junction bases numbered 9, after V lost 6 bases and J lost 10 bases. The CDR3 length is 13 residues. Study-level results: Rarefaction analysis demonstrated incomplete sorted-subset sequencing notwithstanding large depth.

This TCR was sampled from a woman in her twenties or thirties in good health. The sequenced sample consisted of memory CD4+ T cells sorted from blood. The subset was: CD45RA-negative fraction. This rearrangement joins TRBV6-5 to TRBJ1-1; 9 nucleotides line up with TRBD1. CDR3 loop: CASRRDRAGGAFF. The CDR3 bases are TGTGCCAGCAGGAGGGACAGGGCGGGGGGAGCTTTCTTT.